Listed here are 32 T cell receptor beta chains from one sample, sequenced in a study of response to subunit inactivated influenza vaccine. Each CDR3 protein is one row after TCRdb ran MiXCR on the RT-PCR reads. This sample has roughly 620,000 distinct CDR3 sequences, with around 11% found just once. The sample was also reused in another study, on T cells expressing NK-cell markers. That work contributes: Template switching by 5'RACE with UMIs generated the TCR beta cDNA.

The starting material was PBMCs from blood, obtained on the day of vaccination. The receptors stem from a man in his forties or fifties who received an inactivated influenza vaccine.

This sequence joins TRBV28 and TRBJ2-2; 10 bases map to TRBD1. The CDR3 totals 15 residues. V was pared by 7 bases and J by 5 bases, with 7 bases of the junction left unmatched. Per germline, CDR1 MDHEN and CDR2 SYDVKM. DNA of the CDR3: TGTGCCAGCATAAGACAGGGGGCAAAGACCGGGGAGCTGTTTTTT. Translated, it gives CASIRQGAKTGELFF. The complete variable domain, with remaining parts taken from reference TRBV28 and TRBJ2-2, reads DVKVTQSSRYLVKRTGEKVFLECVQDMDHENMFWYRQDPGLGLRLIYFSYDVKMKEKGDIPEGYSVSREKKERFSLILESASTNQTSMYLCASIRQGAKTGELFFGEGSRLTVL.

This clonotype has more than one count but fewer than ten. This chain connects TRBV7-2 to TRBJ2-1, with 14 bases identical to TRBD2. Germline V gene sequence: CDR1 SGHTA, CDR2 FQGNSA. Unmatched junction bases numbered 10, after V lost 5 bases and J lost 10 bases. This CDR3 is 16 amino acids long. CDR3 loop: CASSLPTSGRAREQFF. The CDR3, as DNA: TGTGCCAGCAGCCTCCCGACTAGCGGGAGGGCCCGAGAGCAGTTCTTC.

The V and J genes are TRBV4-3 and TRBJ1-2; D call uncertain. V shed 3 bases and J shed 0 bases, with 14 bases lying between them. Germline CDR1 and CDR2: LGHNA and YSLEER. The CDR3 runs to 16 residues. The CDR3 reads CASSQASNVPNYGYTF. CDR3 nucleotide sequence: TGCGCCAGCAGCCAGGCTAGTAACGTTCCTAACTATGGCTACACCTTC.

This clonotype appeared a few times. The genes are TRBV11-1 and TRBJ2-7, with 7 positions matching TRBD2. Germline trimming cut 0 bases from V and 3 bases from J; bases unmatched to any gene: 5. In germline, CDR1 is SGHAT, CDR2 FQDESV (reference sequence). The CDR3 extends over 15 amino acids. CDR3 DNA sequence: TGTGCCAGCAGCTTAGCGCTGACTAGCATCTACGAGCAGTACTTC. This gives the protein CASSLALTSIYEQYF.

This clonotype came up a few times. The chain employs TRBV13 and TRBJ2-2; D is perhaps TRBD2 (6 bases). Germline V lookup: CDR1 PRHDT, CDR2 FYEKMQ (reference sequence). The CDR3 totals 17 residues. Trimming took 4 bases from V and 3 from J, leaving 18 bases between them. The CDR3 sequence: CASSSRGLARDTGELFF. The CDR3 DNA reads as TGTGCCAGCAGCTCCCGGGGACTGGCTAGAGACACCGGGGAGCTGTTTTTT.

The chain has TRBV6-5 and TRBJ2-5; D remains unclear. Germline V CDR1 and CDR2: MNHEY, SVGAGI. The CDR3 length is 11 residues. V was pared by 0 bases and J by 6 bases, with 2 bases between. The CDR3 DNA reads as TGTGCCAGCAGTTACTCACAGACCCAGTACTTC. Translated, it gives CASSYSQTQYF.

In its sample, this clonotype was seen many times. The chain links TRBV7-2 to TRBJ2-7; TRBD1 aligns across 11 bases. Germline CDR1 and CDR2: SGHTA and FQGNSA. The CDR3 consists of 15 residues. V shed 4 bases and J 4 bases; nucleotides not matched to a gene: 6. The CDR3 sequence is CASSYSGTGGYEQYF. In nucleotides, the CDR3 is TGTGCCAGCAGCTATTCCGGGACAGGGGGATACGAGCAGTACTTC.

The chain joins TRBV11-2 to TRBJ2-1; no clear D. This CDR3 has 12 amino acids. Germline CDR1 reads SGHAT; CDR2 reads FQNNGV. V lost 1 base and J lost 10, with 8 bases in between. CDR3 DNA sequence: TGTGCCAGCAGCTTAGGAAATATCGAGCAGTTCTTC. Its protein is CASSLGNIEQFF.

This clonotype was seen only a few times. The chain links TRBV7-8 to TRBJ2-1; 7 nucleotides align to TRBD2. CDR1 SGHVS and CDR2 FQNEAQ come from the germline V gene. The J segment lost 5 bases and the V segment lost 4 bases, leaving 14 bases of the junction unmatched. The CDR3 extends over 17 amino acids. The CDR3 DNA reads as TGTGCCAGCAGCTCCCCTAGCGGAGGTGGACTAAACAATGAGCAGTTCTTC. It specifies CASSSPSGGGLNNEQFF.

This clonotype was counted many times. V usage is TRBV20-1 and J usage is TRBJ2-3, with 11 bases identical to TRBD2. The V segment lost 6 bases and the J segment 2 bases; nucleotides outside the gene matches: 10. The length of the CDR3 is 16 residues. Germline V gene sequence: CDR1 DFQATT, CDR2 SNEGSKA (reference sequence). CDR3 residues: CSALTVAGGPTDTQYF. CDR3 DNA: TGCAGTGCATTGACCGTAGCGGGAGGGCCCACAGATACGCAGTATTTT.

This clonotype was observed at least ten times. The V and J genes are TRBV7-9 and TRBJ1-2, with TRBD1 matching 7 bases. The CDR3 loop spans 14 amino acids. The V and J ends lost 5 bases and 2 bases, in that order; junction bases with no gene match: 5. Germline V gene lookup returns CDR1 SEHNR and CDR2 FQNEAQ (reference sequence). CDR3 region: CASSPGTANYGYTF. The CDR3 bases are TGTGCCAGCAGCCCAGGGACAGCCAACTATGGCTACACCTTC.

This clonotype was counted between two and nine times. The chain links TRBV12-3 or TRBV12-4 to TRBJ2-7; 8 bases match TRBD2. This CDR3 is built from 13 residues. V lost 5 bases and J lost 6; bases outside the gene matches: 6. The CDR3 nucleotides are TGTGCCAGCAGTCCGGCTCGGGGGGGCGAGCAGTACTTC. Encoded protein: CASSPARGGEQYF.

This clonotype occurred a few times. This sequence joins TRBV11-1 and TRBJ1-1, with no clear D. The germline V gene has CDR1 SGHAT and CDR2 FQDESV (reference sequence). This CDR3 comprises 15 residues. Trimming left V 6 bases short and J 2 bases short, with 16 bases between. The CDR3 sequence is CASRSPADRNTEAFF. In nucleotides, the CDR3 is TGTGCCAGCAGATCTCCCGCGGACCGAAACACTGAAGCTTTCTTT. Supplemented by reference TRBV11-1 and TRBJ1-1, the full variable domain reads EAEVAQSPRYKITEKSQAVAFWCDPISGHATLYWYRQILGQGPELLVQFQDESVVDDSQLPKDRFSAERLKGVDSTLKIQPAELGDSAMYLCASRSPADRNTEAFFGQGTRLTVV.

The J gene is TRBJ1-3, the V gene TRBV29-1, with 9 bases fitting TRBD1. CDR1 is SQVTM and CDR2 is ANQGSEA in the germline V gene. Trimming took 5 bases from V and 5 from J; bases not matched to a gene: 4. The CDR3 is 13 amino acids. CDR3 in amino acids: CSVTQGARNTIYF. In DNA, the CDR3 is TGCAGCGTTACACAGGGGGCTCGAAACACCATATATTTT. Using reference TRBV29-1 and TRBJ1-3 for the parts outside the CDR3, the full variable domain is SAVISQKPSRDICQRGTSLTIQCQVDSQVTMMFWYRQQPGQSLTLIATANQGSEATYESGFVIDKFPISRPNLTFSTLTVSNMSPEDSSIYLCSVTQGARNTIYFGEGSWLTVV.

This chain connects TRBV6-5 to TRBJ1-1; D uncertain. The CDR3 sequence is 14 residues long. The germline gives CDR1 MNHEY, CDR2 SVGAGI. Trimming took off 2 bases at V and 3 bases at J, with 10 bases between the two ends. In DNA form, the CDR3 reads TGTGCCAGCAGTTACGGTAGCGTGGACACTGAAGCTTTCTTT. Translated, it gives CASSYGSVDTEAFF.

This clonotype was detected only once. The V and J genes are TRBV7-2 and TRBJ2-4, with TRBD1 matching over 9 bases. The length of the CDR3 is 16 residues. Germline V lookup: CDR1 SGHTA, CDR2 FQGNSA. The trim removed 4 bases at V and 2 bases at J, leaving 6 bases unmatched. The CDR3 nucleotides read TGTGCCAGCAGCTGGGGACAGGGAGTATCCAAAAACATTCAGTACTTC. It codes for CASSWGQGVSKNIQYF.

This clonotype has a count of ten or more. The chain has TRBV15 and TRBJ2-1, with TRBD1 identical over 7 bases. This CDR3 has 15 amino acids. V trimming: 3 bases; J trimming: 1 base; junction bases outside the gene matches: 3. Germline V gene sequence: CDR1 LNHNV, CDR2 YYDKDF (reference sequence). Here the CDR3 DNA reads TGTGCCACCAGCAGGGGCAGGGGGTCCTACAATGAGCAGTTCTTC. Its protein product is CATSRGRGSYNEQFF.

Only a few counts were recorded for this clonotype. The rearrangement uses TRBV28 and TRBJ2-7; 11 nucleotides line up with TRBD2. CDR3 length: 16 amino acids. V lost 7 bases to trimming and J lost 2 bases; unmatched junction nucleotides: 10. The V gene's germline CDR1 is MDHEN and CDR2 SYDVKM. DNA for the CDR3: TGTGCCAGCACCTTCGTGACTAGCGGGGTGGCCTACGAGCAGTACTTC. Translation: CASTFVTSGVAYEQYF.

This clonotype has a handful of counts. The J gene is TRBJ2-7, the V gene TRBV20-1; the D is unclear. The V gene lost 1 base and the J gene lost 2 bases, with 12 bases spanning the gap. This CDR3 is built from 14 residues. Germline-derived CDR1 and CDR2 are DFQATT and SNEGSKA (reference sequence). This chain's CDR3 is CSARVGVRPYEQYF. The CDR3 DNA follows: TGCAGTGCTAGAGTTGGGGTCAGACCCTACGAGCAGTACTTC.

In its sample, this clonotype was seen a few times. This chain uses TRBV12-3 or TRBV12-4 with TRBJ2-1; 14 bases are shared with TRBD2. The CDR3 spans 13 residues. V shed 5 bases and J 13 bases; nucleotides not matched to a gene: 4. The CDR3 nucleotides are TGTGCCAGCAGTACCGGGACTAGCGGGAGACAGTTCTTC. As protein: CASSTGTSGRQFF.

V gene TRBV12-3 or TRBV12-4 combines with J gene TRBJ1-6; D might be TRBD1 (5 bases). V was shortened by 9 bases and J by 6 bases, with 12 bases between the two germline ends. The CDR3 runs to 13 residues. CDR3 residues: CASPGGGNSPLHF. The CDR3 DNA is TGTGCCAGTCCGGGTGGGGGTAATTCACCCCTCCACTTT.

This clonotype was seen a few times. The V gene is TRBV10-3, the J gene TRBJ2-7; TRBD1 matches at 7 bases. The CDR3 contains 13 residues. Per the germline V gene, CDR1 is ENHRY and CDR2 is SYGVKD. The V segment lost 5 bases and the J segment 5 bases; nucleotides outside the gene matches: 6. CDR3 nucleotides: TGTGCCATCAGTCGACAGGGTGGAGACGAGCAGTACTTC. Protein product: CAISRQGGDEQYF.

This clonotype was seen ten or more times. The chain employs TRBV12-3 or TRBV12-4 and TRBJ1-6; no firm D call. The CDR3 is 12 amino acids. V lost 3 bases to trimming and J lost 9 bases, with 6 bases between them. This chain's CDR3 is CASSFEGSPLHF. The CDR3 DNA is TGTGCCAGCAGTTTTGAGGGTTCACCCCTCCACTTT.

In its sample, this clonotype was seen many times. J is TRBJ2-7 and V is TRBV4-1; 9 bases agree with TRBD2. The CDR3 is 15 residues long. CDR1 is MGHRA and CDR2 is YSYEKL in the germline V gene. V shed 4 bases, J shed 2 bases, and the junction held 6 bases outside the gene matches. The chain's CDR3 is CASSRGAGGPYEQYF. Here the CDR3 DNA reads TGCGCCAGCAGCCGGGGGGCGGGGGGGCCCTACGAGCAGTACTTC.

This sequence joins TRBV12-3 or TRBV12-4 and TRBJ2-3; the match to TRBD1 covers 8 bases. This CDR3 has 15 amino acids. With V trimmed by 3 bases and J by 4 bases, 6 bases remained unmatched. CDR3 coding DNA: TGTGCCAGCAGTTTGCAGGGGGCTCGCGCAGATACGCAGTATTTT. This encodes CASSLQGARADTQYF.

This clonotype showed up many times. The chain links TRBV6-5 to TRBJ1-6; D not resolved. Trimming left V 7 bases short and J 8 bases short, with 9 bases between. The germline V gene encodes CDR1 MNHEY and CDR2 SVGAGI. The CDR3 is made up of 12 amino acids. CDR3 region: CASTKDYSPLHF. The CDR3, as DNA: TGTGCCAGCACCAAGGACTATTCACCCCTCCACTTT.

This clonotype was observed a handful of times. The V call is TRBV12-3 or TRBV12-4, the J call TRBJ1-6; D is uncertain. Trimming removed 6 bases at V and 7 bases at J, with 4 bases between. The CDR3 is 11 amino acids. In nucleotides, the CDR3 is TGTGCCAGCAGGTCAAATTCACCCCTCCACTTT. As protein: CASRSNSPLHF.

This clonotype was recorded at least ten times. The gene calls are TRBV5-4 and TRBJ2-7; possible D gene TRBD1, 8 bases. V gave up 7 bases and J gave up 5 bases, with 22 bases separating them. Germline lookup yields CDR1 SGHNT and CDR2 YYREEE (reference sequence). The CDR3 sequence is 15 residues long. The CDR3 spells CASGANRGGFDEQYF. The CDR3 nucleotides read TGTGCCAGCGGCGCAAACAGGGGGGGGTTTGACGAGCAGTACTTC.

A few counts support this clonotype. The chain has TRBV7-9 and TRBJ1-2; D is uncertain. The V and J ends lost 2 bases and 4 bases respectively, with 11 bases between them. CDR3 length equals 14 residues. From germline, CDR1 is SEHNR and CDR2 FQNEAQ (reference sequence). CDR3 in amino acids: CASSLYPRGYGYTF. CDR3 nucleotide sequence: TGTGCCAGCAGCTTATATCCCCGGGGCTATGGCTACACCTTC.

This chain links TRBV4-2 with TRBJ2-7; TRBD2 agrees at 10 bases. This CDR3 region has 15 residues. From germline, CDR1 is LGHNA and CDR2 YNFKEQ. Losses at the gene ends were 5 bases for V and 2 bases for J; bases not matched to a gene: 6. The CDR3 DNA reads TGTGCCAGCAGCTATTACAGCGGGAGGGCCTACGAGCAGTACTTC. The encoded protein is CASSYYSGRAYEQYF.

This clonotype has just a few counts. The CDR3 DNA is TGTGCCAGCAGCATGGACAGGAAAGCCCAGTACTTC. Translation gives CASSMDRKAQYF. The chain recombines TRBV7-9 with TRBJ2-5; 7 bases are shared with TRBD1. Per germline, CDR1 SEHNR and CDR2 FQNEAQ (reference sequence). J was trimmed by 9 bases and V by 5 bases; bases with no gene match: 6. This CDR3 has 12 amino acids.

This clonotype showed up just a few times. This rearrangement joins TRBV9 to TRBJ2-1; 7 nucleotides align to TRBD2. Trimming at V came to 6 bases and at J to 3 bases, leaving 9 bases not matched to a gene. The CDR3 consists of 15 residues. The germline CDR1 and CDR2 sequences are SGDLS and YYNGEE. CDR3 in amino acids: CASTQTSEVYNEQFF. CDR3 nucleotides: TGTGCCAGCACCCAAACTAGCGAGGTCTACAATGAGCAGTTCTTC.